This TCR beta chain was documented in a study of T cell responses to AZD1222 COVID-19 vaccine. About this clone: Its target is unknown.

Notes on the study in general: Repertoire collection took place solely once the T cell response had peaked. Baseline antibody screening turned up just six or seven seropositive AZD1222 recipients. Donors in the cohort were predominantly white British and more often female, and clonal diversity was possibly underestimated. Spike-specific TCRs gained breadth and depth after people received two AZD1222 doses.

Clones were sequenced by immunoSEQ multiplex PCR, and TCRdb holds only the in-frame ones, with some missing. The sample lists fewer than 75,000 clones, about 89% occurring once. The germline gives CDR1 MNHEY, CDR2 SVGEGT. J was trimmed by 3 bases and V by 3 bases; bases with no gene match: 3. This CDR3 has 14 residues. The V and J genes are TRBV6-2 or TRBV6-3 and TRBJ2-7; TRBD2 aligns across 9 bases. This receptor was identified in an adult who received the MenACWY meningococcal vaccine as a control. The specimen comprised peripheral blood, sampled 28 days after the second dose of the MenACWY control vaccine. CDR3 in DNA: TGTGCCAGCAGTTATAGCGGGAGAAGCTACGAGCAGTACTTC. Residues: CASSYSGRSYEQYF.